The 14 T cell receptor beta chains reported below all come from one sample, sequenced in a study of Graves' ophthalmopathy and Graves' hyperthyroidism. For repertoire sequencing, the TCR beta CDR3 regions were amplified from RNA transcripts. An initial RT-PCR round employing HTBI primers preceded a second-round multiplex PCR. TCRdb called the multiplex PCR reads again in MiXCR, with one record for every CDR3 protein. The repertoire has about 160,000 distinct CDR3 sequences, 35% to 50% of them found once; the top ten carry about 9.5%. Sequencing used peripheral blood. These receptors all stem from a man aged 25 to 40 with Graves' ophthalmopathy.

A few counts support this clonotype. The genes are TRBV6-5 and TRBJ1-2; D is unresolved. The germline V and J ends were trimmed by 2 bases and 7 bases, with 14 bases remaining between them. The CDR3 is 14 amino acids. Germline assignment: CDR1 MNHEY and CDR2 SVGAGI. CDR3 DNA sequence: TGTGCCAGCAGTTACGTCGATTTCAGGAGTGGCTACACCTTC. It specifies CASSYVDFRSGYTF.

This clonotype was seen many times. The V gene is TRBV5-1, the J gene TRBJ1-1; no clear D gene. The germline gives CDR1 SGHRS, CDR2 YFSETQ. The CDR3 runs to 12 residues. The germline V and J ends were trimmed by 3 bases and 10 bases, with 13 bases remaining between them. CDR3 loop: CASSSAGPRAFF. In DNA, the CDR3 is TGCGCCAGCAGCTCGGCTGGGCCTAGAGCTTTCTTT.

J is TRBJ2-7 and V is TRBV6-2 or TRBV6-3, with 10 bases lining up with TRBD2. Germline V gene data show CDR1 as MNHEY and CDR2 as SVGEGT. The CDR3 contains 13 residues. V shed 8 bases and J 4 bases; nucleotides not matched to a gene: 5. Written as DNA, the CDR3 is TGTGCCAGCCGCGGACTAGCGGTTTACGAGCAGTACTTC. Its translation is CASRGLAVYEQYF.

CDR3 loop: CASSLDEFGGYTF. In DNA, the CDR3 is TGTGCCAGCAGTTTAGACGAGTTCGGTGGCTACACCTTC. This chain uses TRBV27 with TRBJ1-2; D remains unclear. The CDR3 has 13 amino acids. Germline loops: CDR1 MNHEY, CDR2 SMNVEV (reference sequence). V lost 2 bases, J lost 7 bases, and 11 bases lay in between.

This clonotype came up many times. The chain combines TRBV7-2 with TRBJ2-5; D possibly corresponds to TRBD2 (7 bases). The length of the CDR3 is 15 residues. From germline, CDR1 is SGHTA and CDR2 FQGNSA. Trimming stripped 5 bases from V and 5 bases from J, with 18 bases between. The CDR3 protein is CASSPSGGAGETQYF. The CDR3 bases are TGTGCCAGCAGCCCCAGTGGGGGGGCAGGGGAGACCCAGTACTTC.

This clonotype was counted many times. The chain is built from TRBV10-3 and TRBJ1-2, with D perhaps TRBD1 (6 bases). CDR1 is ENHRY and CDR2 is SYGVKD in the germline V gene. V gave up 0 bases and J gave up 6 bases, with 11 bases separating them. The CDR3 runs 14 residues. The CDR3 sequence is CAISESRQEDGYTF. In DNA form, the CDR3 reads TGTGCCATCAGTGAGTCGCGACAGGAGGATGGCTACACCTTC.

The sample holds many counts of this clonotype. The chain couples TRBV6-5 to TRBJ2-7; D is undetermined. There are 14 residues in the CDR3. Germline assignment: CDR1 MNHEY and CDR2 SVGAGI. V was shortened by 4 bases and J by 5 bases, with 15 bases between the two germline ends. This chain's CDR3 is CASSWTSAGHEQYF. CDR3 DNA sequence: TGTGCCAGCAGTTGGACGTCAGCTGGCCACGAGCAGTACTTC.

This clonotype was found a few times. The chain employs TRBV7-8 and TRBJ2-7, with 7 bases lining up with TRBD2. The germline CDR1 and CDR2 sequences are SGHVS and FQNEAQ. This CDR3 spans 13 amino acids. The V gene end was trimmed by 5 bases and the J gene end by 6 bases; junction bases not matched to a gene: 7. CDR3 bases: TGTGCCAGCAGCCCAACGGCGGGAGTCGAGCAGTACTTC. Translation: CASSPTAGVEQYF.

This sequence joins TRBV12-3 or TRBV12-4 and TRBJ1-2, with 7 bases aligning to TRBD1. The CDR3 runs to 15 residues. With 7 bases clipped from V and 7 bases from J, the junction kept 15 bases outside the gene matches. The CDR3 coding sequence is TGTGCCAGCACCCTAGGGTCAGGGGGAAAATTTGGCTACACCTTC. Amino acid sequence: CASTLGSGGKFGYTF.

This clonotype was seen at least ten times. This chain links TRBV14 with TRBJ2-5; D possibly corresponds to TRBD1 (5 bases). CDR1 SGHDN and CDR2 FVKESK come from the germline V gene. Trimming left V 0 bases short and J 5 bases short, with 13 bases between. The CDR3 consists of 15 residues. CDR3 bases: TGTGCCAGCAGCCAAGATTGGGGCCCGGAGGAGACCCAGTACTTC. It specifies CASSQDWGPEETQYF.

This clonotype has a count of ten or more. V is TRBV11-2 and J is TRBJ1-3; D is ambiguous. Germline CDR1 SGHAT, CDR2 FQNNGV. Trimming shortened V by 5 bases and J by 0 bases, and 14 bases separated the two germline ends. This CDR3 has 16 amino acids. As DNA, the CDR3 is TGTGCCAGCAGCCCAGAGCCGTCGCGCTCTGGAAACACCATATATTTT. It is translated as CASSPEPSRSGNTIYF.

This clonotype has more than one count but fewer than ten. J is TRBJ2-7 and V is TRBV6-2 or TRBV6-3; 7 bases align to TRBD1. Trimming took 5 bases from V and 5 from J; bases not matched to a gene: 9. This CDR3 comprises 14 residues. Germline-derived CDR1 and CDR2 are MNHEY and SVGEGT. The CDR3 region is CASSPPSTGHEQYF. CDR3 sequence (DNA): TGTGCCAGCAGTCCACCGTCGACAGGGCACGAGCAGTACTTC.

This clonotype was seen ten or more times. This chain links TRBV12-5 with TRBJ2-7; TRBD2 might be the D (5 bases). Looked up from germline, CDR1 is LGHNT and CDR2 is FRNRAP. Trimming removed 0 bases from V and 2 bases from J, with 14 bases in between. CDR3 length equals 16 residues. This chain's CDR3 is CASGLVVTAEPYEQYF. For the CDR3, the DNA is TGTGCTAGTGGTTTGGTAGTTACAGCGGAGCCCTACGAGCAGTACTTC.

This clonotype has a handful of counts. DNA for the CDR3: TGTGCCAGCAGTCACGACAGGGGTAATTCACCCCTCCACTTT. It yields the protein CASSHDRGNSPLHF. The chain joins TRBV12-3 or TRBV12-4 to TRBJ1-6; 8 bases are shared with TRBD1. The CDR3 is 14 amino acids. The junction had 3 bases not matched to a gene; V was cut back by 5 bases and J by 6 bases.